This entry lists 23 T cell receptor beta chains sequenced from one sample in a study of OX40 agonist ivuxolimab in advanced cancers. Sequencing used immunoSEQ multiplex PCR; TCRdb keeps in-frame clones, though not all of them. Of roughly 60,000 clones in the sample, 84% were seen once. The sample consisted of CD4+ or CD8+ T cells sorted from blood, taken in a trial of the OX40 agonist ivuxolimab. All receptors derive from an adult with an advanced solid tumor such as melanoma, head and neck, liver or kidney cancer.

This clone was counted once. The J gene is TRBJ1-1, the V gene TRBV7-3; 10 bases agree with TRBD1. The CDR3 is made up of 16 amino acids. The V gene's germline CDR1 is SGHTA and CDR2 FQGTGA. The junction had 12 bases not matched to a gene; V was cut back by 5 bases and J by 6 bases. CDR3 region: CASSPRGGTGAAEAFF. The CDR3, as DNA: TGTGCCAGCAGCCCTAGAGGGGGGACAGGGGCCGCTGAAGCTTTCTTT.

The rearrangement uses TRBV10-2 and TRBJ2-7, with TRBD1 identical over 7 bases. The CDR3 covers 13 residues. Trimming at V came to 6 bases and at J to 1 base, leaving 3 bases not matched to a gene. The germline V gene has CDR1 WSHSY and CDR2 SAAADI. The CDR3 region has the DNA TGCGCCAGCAGATGGACAGGATCCTACGAGCAGTACTTC. Translating gives CASRWTGSYEQYF.

The chain combines TRBV6-1 with TRBJ2-1, with 12 bases matching TRBD2. J lost 7 bases, V lost 7 bases, and 5 bases had no gene match. This CDR3 region has 14 residues. Looked up from germline, CDR1 is MNHNS and CDR2 is SASEGT. The CDR3 protein is CASTSGRAGNEQFF. The CDR3 coding sequence is TGTGCCAGCACTAGCGGGAGGGCGGGTAATGAGCAGTTCTTC.

This clone occurred a few times. The chain recombines TRBV7-9 with TRBJ2-3; 7 bases agree with TRBD1. The trim removed 5 bases at V and 7 bases at J, leaving 3 bases unmatched. This CDR3 region has 12 residues. Germline V CDR1 and CDR2: SEHNR, FQNEAQ (reference sequence). CDR3 nucleotides: TGTGCCAGCAGCCCCAGGGGGAATACGCAGTATTTT. Encoded protein: CASSPRGNTQYF.

The chain combines TRBV5-8 with TRBJ2-1; TRBD1 or TRBD2 may be the D gene (5 bases each). Deletions cut 3 bases from V and 5 bases from J, with 15 bases between. The germline gives CDR1 SGHTS, CDR2 YDEGEE. The CDR3 sequence is 15 residues long. For the CDR3, the DNA is TGTGCCAGCAGCTGGGGGAACCGGGCGGACAATGAGCAGTTCTTC. Translating gives CASSWGNRADNEQFF.

The V call is TRBV28, the J call TRBJ2-5; tentative D call: TRBD2 (5 bases). There are 14 residues in the CDR3. Germline CDR1 is MDHEN and CDR2 is SYDVKM. The germline V and J ends were trimmed by 5 bases and 2 bases, with 12 bases remaining between them. The CDR3 region has the DNA TGTGCCAGCAGTGAGCGGACGATACAAGAGACCCAGTACTTC. Protein: CASSERTIQETQYF.

The chain combines TRBV4-1 with TRBJ2-1; D is unresolved. Per the germline V gene, CDR1 is MGHRA and CDR2 is YSYEKL. The CDR3 consists of 16 residues. Deletions cut 0 bases from V and 6 bases from J, with 15 bases between. CDR3 sequence (DNA): TGCGCCAGCAGCCAAGACTCACCCCAAGGGTTCAATGAGCAGTTCTTC. Protein product: CASSQDSPQGFNEQFF.

This chain links TRBV11-2 with TRBJ2-5; D is perhaps TRBD1 (5 bases). The CDR3 has 17 residues. V lost 1 base, J lost 2 bases, and 17 bases lay in between. Germline loops: CDR1 SGHAT, CDR2 FQNNGV. The CDR3, as DNA: TGTGCCAGCAGCTTAGGTGGGGCAGCGCTTCTACAAGAGACCCAGTACTTC. It encodes CASSLGGAALLQETQYF.

The CDR3, as DNA: TGTGCCAGCAGGGGGACTAGTAACAATGAGCAGTTCTTC. The encoded protein is CASRGTSNNEQFF. The chain is built from TRBV9 and TRBJ2-1; 8 nucleotides agree with TRBD2. With 5 bases clipped from V and 5 bases from J, the junction kept 3 bases outside the gene matches. Germline V CDR1 and CDR2: SGDLS, YYNGEE. This CDR3 is 13 amino acids long.

The chain has TRBV6-1 and TRBJ1-2, with D possibly TRBD1 on 5 matching bases. The CDR3 has 15 residues. V lost 3 bases to trimming and J lost 3 bases, with 14 bases between them. CDR1 and CDR2 from the germline V gene are MNHNS and SASEGT. CDR3 in amino acids: CASSELTGGYYGYTF. The DNA for the CDR3 is TGTGCCAGCAGTGAGCTCACTGGGGGTTACTATGGCTACACCTTC.

CDR3 loop: CASKNLDRGNEKLFF. The CDR3 DNA reads TGTGCCAGTAAAAATCTGGACAGGGGTAATGAAAAACTGTTTTTT. The rearrangement joins TRBV6-5 to TRBJ1-4, with 9 bases matching TRBD1. The J segment lost 4 bases and the V segment lost 9 bases, leaving 9 bases of the junction unmatched. CDR3 size: 15 residues. Germline CDR1 MNHEY, CDR2 SVGAGI.

The chain joins TRBV5-1 to TRBJ2-2; 7 nucleotides align to TRBD2. Germline V gene data show CDR1 as SGHRS and CDR2 as YFSETQ. CDR3 length equals 15 residues. V shed 4 bases, J shed 6 bases, and the junction held 9 bases outside the gene matches. The CDR3 DNA sequence: TGCGCCAGCAGCCCCGGGGGGAGGTTGCCCGGGGAGCTGTTTTTT. Translating gives CASSPGGRLPGELFF.

V usage is TRBV4-2 and J usage is TRBJ1-2; a weak D match, TRBD1 (5 bases). The CDR3 consists of 13 residues. Germline V CDR1 and CDR2: LGHNA, YNFKEQ. V was pared by 3 bases and J by 10 bases, with 15 bases between. For the CDR3, the DNA is TGTGCCAGCAGCCACACCCGGGACCGATTCTACACCTTC. It is translated as CASSHTRDRFYTF.

The J gene is TRBJ2-1, the V gene TRBV7-3; 15 nucleotides align to TRBD2. CDR1 is SGHTA and CDR2 is FQGTGA in the germline V gene. The CDR3 covers 16 residues. J was trimmed by 7 bases and V by 5 bases; bases with no gene match: 6. The CDR3 loop reads CASSLTGTSGRNEQFF. The CDR3 DNA follows: TGTGCCAGCAGCCTCACCGGGACTAGCGGGAGGAATGAGCAGTTCTTC.

The chain joins TRBV7-2 to TRBJ1-2; a possible D gene is TRBD1 (6 bases). Germline lookup yields CDR1 SGHTA and CDR2 FQGNSA. The CDR3 has 12 amino acids. Trimming pared 3 bases from V and 5 bases from J, leaving 7 bases between. The CDR3 loop reads CASSFTGYGYTF. CDR3 coding DNA: TGTGCCAGCAGCTTCACAGGGTATGGCTACACCTTC.

The V call is TRBV27, the J call TRBJ2-7, with 11 bases lining up with TRBD2. The V and J ends lost 3 bases and 2 bases, in that order; junction bases with no gene match: 6. CDR1 is MNHEY and CDR2 is SMNVEV in the germline V gene (reference sequence). This CDR3 is 16 amino acids long. The CDR3 here is CASSFGLAGGTYEQYF. The CDR3, as DNA: TGTGCCAGCAGTTTTGGTTTAGCGGGAGGGACCTACGAGCAGTACTTC.

V usage is TRBV11-1 and J usage is TRBJ2-6, with unresolved D. Germline lookup yields CDR1 SGHAT and CDR2 FQDESV (reference sequence). V lost 5 bases and J lost 1, with 15 bases in between. The CDR3 is 17 amino acids. The CDR3 DNA sequence: TGTGCCAGCAGCCAGGTTACCGGGCGGTCTGGGGCCAACGTCCTGACTTTC. Protein product: CASSQVTGRSGANVLTF.

This sequence joins TRBV5-1 and TRBJ2-3; 11 bases line up with TRBD2. Trimming removed 4 bases from V and 1 base from J; junction bases left unmatched: 5. Germline V gene data show CDR1 as SGHRS and CDR2 as YFSETQ. The CDR3 covers 16 residues. The CDR3 here is CASSHGTSGGTDTQYF. CDR3 bases: TGCGCCAGCAGCCACGGGACTAGCGGCGGCACAGATACGCAGTATTTT.

The J gene is TRBJ2-2, the V gene TRBV28; TRBD1 is a possible D gene (6 bases). This CDR3 is built from 15 residues. Per the germline V gene, CDR1 is MDHEN and CDR2 is SYDVKM. Trimming pared 5 bases from V and 3 bases from J, leaving 13 bases between. The CDR3, as DNA: TGTGCCAGCAGTGACGGACAGACTTACACCGGGGAGCTGTTTTTT. Amino acids: CASSDGQTYTGELFF. Combining the CDR3 with reference TRBV28 and TRBJ2-2 gives the whole variable domain DVKVTQSSRYLVKRTGEKVFLECVQDMDHENMFWYRQDPGLGLRLIYFSYDVKMKEKGDIPEGYSVSREKKERFSLILESASTNQTSMYLCASSDGQTYTGELFFGEGSRLTVL.

The genes are TRBV19 and TRBJ1-4; D might be TRBD1 (6 bases). CDR1 LNHDA and CDR2 SQIVND come from the germline V gene (reference sequence). The CDR3 is 14 amino acids. V was clipped by 6 bases and J by 4 bases, with 12 bases between them. This chain's CDR3 is CASSNRDSNEKLFF. CDR3 sequence (DNA): TGTGCCAGTAGCAACAGGGATAGTAATGAAAAACTGTTTTTT.

This clone occurred a few times. CDR3 sequence: CAISGRENTEAFF. CDR3 nucleotide sequence: TGTGCCATCAGTGGCAGGGAGAACACTGAAGCTTTCTTT. The chain employs TRBV10-3 and TRBJ1-1; tentative D call: TRBD1 (5 bases). This CDR3 comprises 13 residues. The germline V gene encodes CDR1 ENHRY and CDR2 SYGVKD. Trimming removed 4 bases at V and 1 base at J, with 7 bases between.

The chain joins TRBV5-1 to TRBJ1-4, with 8 bases fitting TRBD1. CDR1 is SGHRS and CDR2 is YFSETQ in the germline V gene. The CDR3 sequence is 15 residues long. The V and J ends lost 3 bases and 3 bases, in that order; junction bases with no gene match: 4. CDR3 sequence (DNA): TGCGCCAGCAGCTCCAACAGGGGGTCTAATGAAAAACTGTTTTTT. This gives the protein CASSSNRGSNEKLFF.

This clone was picked up one time. The CDR3 bases are TGTGCCAGCTCCCTATACATCCCCTCTGGAAACACCATATATTTT. Translated, it gives CASSLYIPSGNTIYF. The chain employs TRBV11-2 and TRBJ1-3; D not certain. This CDR3 has 15 amino acids. Germline assignment: CDR1 SGHAT and CDR2 FQNNGV. Trimming took off 8 bases at V and 0 bases at J, with 14 bases between the two ends. Together with reference TRBV11-2 and TRBJ1-3, the CDR3 gives the full variable domain: EAGVAQSPRYKIIEKRQSVAFWCNPISGHATLYWYQQILGQGPKLLIQFQNNGVVDDSQLPKDRFSAERLKGVDSTLKIQPAKLEDSAVYLCASSLYIPSGNTIYFGEGSWLTVV.